This TCR beta chain originates from a study of regulatory T cells in long-lasting Graves disease. About the research overall: Those with persistent Graves' disease had received antithyroid drugs for over 5 years with positive TSH receptor antibodies. Study-wide results and caveats: The TCR repertoire of persistent Graves' patients was less diverse than that of newly diagnosed ones.

Arm-PCR of CDR3 regions and iRepertoire HTBI primers were used to build TCR beta libraries. TCRdb itself ran the multiplex PCR reads through MiXCR, one entry per CDR3 protein. This sample has some 340,000 distinct CDR3 sequences; 20% to 25% occur once, and the top ten carry around a quarter. The time point is: persistent/refractory GD, antithyroid drugs over 5 years with positive TRAb. PBMCs were the source of the RNA used for TCR sequencing. Graves' disease diagnoses used American Thyroid Association guidelines. This clonotype was seen a handful of times. Its antigen is still unknown. The sequence derives from a woman in her 40s with Graves disease. Sequenced material: peripheral blood mononuclear cells (PBMCs), taken when the disease was refractory, from a patient treated with antithyroid drugs.

CDR3 DNA sequence: TGTGCCAGCAGTTTAAATGGGGAATACGAGCAGTACTTC. Its protein is CASSLNGEYEQYF. The chain recombines TRBV27 with TRBJ2-7, with unresolved D. CDR1 MNHEY and CDR2 SMNVEV come from the germline V gene (reference sequence). This CDR3 is built from 13 residues. Trimming pared 2 bases from V and 4 bases from J, leaving 9 bases between.